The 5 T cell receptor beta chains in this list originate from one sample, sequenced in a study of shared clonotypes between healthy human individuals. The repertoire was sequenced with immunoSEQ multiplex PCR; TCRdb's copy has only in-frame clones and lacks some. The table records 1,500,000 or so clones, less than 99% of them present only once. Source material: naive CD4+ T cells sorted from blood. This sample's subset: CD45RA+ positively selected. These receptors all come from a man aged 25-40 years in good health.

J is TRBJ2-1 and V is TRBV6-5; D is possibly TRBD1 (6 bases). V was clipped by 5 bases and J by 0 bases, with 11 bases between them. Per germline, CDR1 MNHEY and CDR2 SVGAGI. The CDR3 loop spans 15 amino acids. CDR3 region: CASSPGQPSYNEQFF. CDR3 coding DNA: TGTGCCAGCAGTCCTGGACAGCCCTCCTACAATGAGCAGTTCTTC.

The CDR3 loop is CASSTTGTGELFF. As DNA, the CDR3 is TGTGCCAGCAGCACGACAGGGACCGGGGAGCTGTTTTTT. This chain joins TRBV7-9 and TRBJ2-2; 7 nucleotides match TRBD1. CDR3 length equals 13 residues. Per germline, CDR1 SEHNR and CDR2 FQNEAQ (reference sequence). The junction had 2 bases not matched to a gene; V was cut back by 5 bases and J by 5 bases.

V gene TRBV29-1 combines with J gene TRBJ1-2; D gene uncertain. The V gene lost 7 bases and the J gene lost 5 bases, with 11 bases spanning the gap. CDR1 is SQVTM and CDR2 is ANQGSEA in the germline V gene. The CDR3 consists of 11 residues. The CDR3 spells CSAGEGYGYTF. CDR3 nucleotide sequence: TGCAGCGCCGGGGAAGGGTATGGCTACACCTTC.

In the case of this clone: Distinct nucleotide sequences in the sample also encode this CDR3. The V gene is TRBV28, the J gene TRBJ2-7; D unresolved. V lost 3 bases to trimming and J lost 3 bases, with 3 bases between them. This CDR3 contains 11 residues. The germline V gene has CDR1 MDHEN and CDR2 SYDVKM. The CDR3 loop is CASSFVYEQYF. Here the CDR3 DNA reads TGTGCCAGCAGTTTCGTCTACGAGCAGTACTTC.

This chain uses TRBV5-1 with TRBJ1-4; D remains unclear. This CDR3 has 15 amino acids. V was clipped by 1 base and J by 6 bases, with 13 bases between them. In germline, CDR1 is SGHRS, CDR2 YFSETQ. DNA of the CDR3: TGCGCCAGCAGCTTGCTTCGAGGCTCGGATGAAAAACTGTTTTTT. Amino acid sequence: CASSLLRGSDEKLFF.